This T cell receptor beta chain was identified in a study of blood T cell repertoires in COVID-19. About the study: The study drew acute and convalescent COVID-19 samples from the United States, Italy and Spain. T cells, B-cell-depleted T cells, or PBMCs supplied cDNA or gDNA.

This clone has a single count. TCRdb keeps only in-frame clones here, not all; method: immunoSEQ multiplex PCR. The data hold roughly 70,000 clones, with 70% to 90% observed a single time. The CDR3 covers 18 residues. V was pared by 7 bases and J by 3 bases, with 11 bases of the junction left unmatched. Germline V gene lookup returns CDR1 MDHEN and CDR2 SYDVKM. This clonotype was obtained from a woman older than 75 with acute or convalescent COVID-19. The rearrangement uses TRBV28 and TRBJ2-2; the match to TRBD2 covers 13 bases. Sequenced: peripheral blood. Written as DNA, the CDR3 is TGTGCCAGCACTCCGAGACTAGCGGGAGGTCCCTACACCGGGGAGCTGTTTTTT. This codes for CASTPRLAGGPYTGELFF.